A single sample is the source of the 31 T cell receptor beta chains below, sequenced in a study of blood T cell repertoires in COVID-19. Clones were sequenced by immunoSEQ multiplex PCR, and TCRdb holds only the in-frame ones, with some missing. The data contain some 340,000 clones, more than 85% of them seen just once; the ten biggest clones take up 3.9%. Material for sequencing was PBMCs or T cells enriched from blood (not recorded which). These receptors all come from a woman aged 25 to 39 who had been exposed to COVID-19.

Notes on this clone: The sample holds other DNA sequences that translate to the same CDR3. V and J are TRBV6-5 and TRBJ1-2, with D perhaps matching TRBD1 (6 bases). Germline CDR1 and CDR2: MNHEY and SVGAGI. CDR3 length: 13 residues. Trimming stripped 6 bases from V and 4 bases from J, with 12 bases between. CDR3 sequence reads: CASSPTGTYGYTF. CDR3 coding DNA: TGTGCCAGCAGCCCGACAGGAACCTATGGCTACACCTTC.

The V call is TRBV6-5, the J call TRBJ2-7; tentative D call: TRBD1 (5 bases). Germline V gene sequence: CDR1 MNHEY, CDR2 SVGAGI. The CDR3 sequence is 15 residues long. The V gene lost 0 bases and the J gene lost 1 base, with 10 bases spanning the gap. The CDR3 protein is CASSYSGVRSYEQYF. The DNA for the CDR3 is TGTGCCAGCAGTTACTCAGGGGTCAGATCCTACGAGCAGTACTTC.

Concerning this clone: A read error may account for a junction end that differs from germline. The chain uses TRBV7-2 and TRBJ2-1; 7 bases fit TRBD2. Germline V lookup: CDR1 SGHTA, CDR2 FQGNSA. CDR3 length: 13 amino acids. CDR3 residues: CASSLGKVRGWIF. DNA of the CDR3: TGTGCCAGCAGCTTAGGGAAGGTGCGGGGGTGGATCTTC.

In nucleotides, the CDR3 is TGTGCCAGCAGTTTGGTACAGGGAAGGAGCTCCTATAATTCACCCCTCCACTTT. Protein: CASSLVQGRSSYNSPLHF. V and J are TRBV27 and TRBJ1-6; D perhaps matches TRBD1 (6 bases). Germline assignment: CDR1 MNHEY and CDR2 SMNVEV (reference sequence). CDR3 size: 18 residues. Trimming removed 3 bases from V and 0 bases from J, with 15 bases in between.

This clone was counted a few times. The CDR3 sequence is CASSRLAAVLGEQFF. The CDR3 coding sequence is TGTGCCAGCAGTCGGCTAGCGGCTGTATTGGGTGAGCAGTTCTTC. The chain couples TRBV6-5 to TRBJ2-1, with 7 bases that match TRBD2. This CDR3 region has 15 residues. Germline V gene lookup returns CDR1 MNHEY and CDR2 SVGAGI. The ends lost 5 bases at V and 9 bases at J; junction bases unmatched: 13.

The J gene is TRBJ2-2, the V gene TRBV9, with D unclear. Germline lookup yields CDR1 SGDLS and CDR2 YYNGEE. The ends were cut back, 0 bases at V and 0 bases at J, with 3 bases in the middle. The CDR3 loop spans 14 amino acids. DNA of the CDR3: TGTGCCAGCAGCGTAGCGGCGAACACCGGGGAGCTGTTTTTT. Protein: CASSVAANTGELFF.

The rearrangement links TRBV6-5 to TRBJ2-1; maybe TRBD2 (5 bases). Trimming took off 6 bases at V and 9 bases at J, with 15 bases between the two ends. This CDR3 contains 13 residues. Germline V gene sequence: CDR1 MNHEY, CDR2 SVGAGI. Here the CDR3 DNA reads TGTGCCAGCAGCCTGCACGGGGTCGGTGAGCAGTTCTTC. Translating it yields CASSLHGVGEQFF.

J is TRBJ2-2 and V is TRBV5-5; no definite D call. Trimming removed 5 bases at V and 7 bases at J, with 12 bases between. CDR3 length equals 13 residues. The V gene's germline CDR1 is SGHKS and CDR2 YYEKEE (reference sequence). CDR3 DNA sequence: TGTGCCAGCAGTCCGATCGCCGGCGGGGAGCTGTTTTTT. Protein product: CASSPIAGGELFF.

The chain carries TRBV19 and TRBJ1-5; no definite D call. V was clipped by 3 bases and J by 6 bases, with 18 bases between them. Germline CDR1 and CDR2: LNHDA and SQIVND (reference sequence). CDR3 length: 16 residues. The CDR3 region is CASSITFEMRGQPQHF. The CDR3 region has the DNA TGTGCCAGTAGTATCACTTTTGAAATGCGGGGTCAGCCCCAGCATTTT. Using reference TRBV19 and TRBJ1-5 for the parts outside the CDR3, the full variable domain is DGGITQSPKYLFRKEGQNVTLSCEQNLNHDAMYWYRQDPGQGLRLIYYSQIVNDFQKGDIAEGYSVSREKKESFPLTVTSAQKNPTAFYLCASSITFEMRGQPQHFGDGTRLSIL.

The V and J genes are TRBV12-5 and TRBJ2-1; D is perhaps TRBD2 (5 bases). Trimming pared 6 bases from V and 5 bases from J, leaving 14 bases between. This CDR3 is 14 amino acids long. The germline V gene has CDR1 LGHNT and CDR2 FRNRAP. For the CDR3, the DNA is TGTGCTAGTGGCCCCGGACTTGACAACAATGAGCAGTTCTTC. Protein sequence: CASGPGLDNNEQFF.

This clone has more than one count but fewer than ten. The chain combines TRBV20-1 with TRBJ1-1; D may be TRBD1 (5 bases). From germline, CDR1 is DFQATT and CDR2 SNEGSKA (reference sequence). This CDR3 comprises 11 residues. Here the CDR3 DNA reads TGCAGCGAGGGCAGGGAGGCTGAAGCTTTCTTT. Translated: CSEGREAEAFF.

This chain links TRBV5-1 with TRBJ1-1, with a possible D match to TRBD1 (6 bases). This CDR3 has 17 residues. The germline CDR1 and CDR2 sequences are SGHRS and YFSETQ. Trimming took 4 bases from V and 3 from J, leaving 22 bases between them. CDR3: CASSASRGLGKDTEAFF. In DNA, the CDR3 is TGCGCCAGCAGCGCCTCCAGGGGTCTAGGTAAGGACACTGAAGCTTTCTTT.

The chain recombines TRBV7-2 with TRBJ1-1; 7 bases line up with TRBD1. The junction had 9 bases not matched to a gene; V was cut back by 6 bases and J by 2 bases. The CDR3 length is 15 residues. The germline CDR1 and CDR2 sequences are SGHTA and FQGNSA. CDR3 sequence reads: CASRPQGGANTEAFF. The CDR3 DNA reads TGTGCCAGCAGGCCCCAGGGGGGAGCAAACACTGAAGCTTTCTTT.

The chain joins TRBV5-1 to TRBJ1-3; maybe TRBD1 (6 bases). CDR1 and CDR2 from the germline V gene are SGHRS and YFSETQ. This CDR3 has 17 amino acids. Trimming took off 4 bases at V and 0 bases at J, with 17 bases between the two ends. The CDR3 nucleotides read TGCGCCAGCAGCCCTTCCCCCGGACAGAGCTCTGGAAACACCATATATTTT. This codes for CASSPSPGQSSGNTIYF.

The chain links TRBV6-5 to TRBJ1-2, with D possibly matching TRBD1 (6 bases). The length of the CDR3 is 14 residues. Germline-derived CDR1 and CDR2 are MNHEY and SVGAGI. V was shortened by 1 base and J by 6 bases, with 12 bases between the two germline ends. CDR3 DNA: TGTGCCAGCAGTTACTATTGGGGGCGGGATGGCTACACCTTC. It translates to CASSYYWGRDGYTF.

The rearrangement joins TRBV30 to TRBJ2-3; TRBD1 is a possible D gene (6 bases). Germline lookup yields CDR1 GTSNPN and CDR2 SVGIG (reference sequence). The V gene lost 2 bases and the J gene lost 5 bases, with 14 bases spanning the gap. The CDR3 spans 14 residues. DNA of the CDR3: TGTGCCTGGAGTCGTGGGGGCAACTTAGATACGCAGTATTTT. The encoded protein is CAWSRGGNLDTQYF. Full variable domain (rest looked up from reference TRBV30 and TRBJ2-3): SQTIHQWPATLVQPVGSPLSLECTVEGTSNPNLYWYRQAAGRGLQLLFYSVGIGQISSEVPQNLSASRPQDRQFILSSKKLLLSDSGFYLCAWSRGGNLDTQYFGPGTRLTVL.

The chain combines TRBV9 with TRBJ2-1; 9 bases agree with TRBD2. The CDR3 is 16 residues long. J lost 5 bases, V lost 3 bases, and 9 bases had no gene match. The V gene's germline CDR1 is SGDLS and CDR2 YYNGEE. CDR3 sequence reads: CASSAHSAGGNNEQFF. CDR3 in DNA: TGTGCCAGCAGCGCCCATTCCGCGGGGGGGAACAATGAGCAGTTCTTC.

V is TRBV19 and J is TRBJ1-2; the D gene is possibly TRBD1 (6 bases). This CDR3 is 14 amino acids long. The germline gives CDR1 LNHDA, CDR2 SQIVND (reference sequence). V lost 7 bases and J lost 7, with 19 bases in between. The CDR3 region has the DNA TGTGCCAGTAAACCCCAGTCGGGGACAAGTGGCTACACCTTC. It encodes CASKPQSGTSGYTF.

V gene TRBV19 combines with J gene TRBJ1-5; the D is unclear. V dropped 5 bases and J dropped 2 bases, with 13 bases sitting between them. From germline, CDR1 is LNHDA and CDR2 SQIVND (reference sequence). This CDR3 spans 15 amino acids. CDR3 DNA: TGTGCCAGTAGTTCTGGTCCCTCAGGCAATCAGCCCCAGCATTTT. This translates into CASSSGPSGNQPQHF.

The CDR3, as DNA: TGTGCCAGCAGCTTATTGCGGAGCTCCTACAATGAGCAGTTCTTC. Protein product: CASSLLRSSYNEQFF. V is TRBV7-6 and J is TRBJ2-1; no clear D. The CDR3 contains 15 residues. Deletions cut 2 bases from V and 0 bases from J, with 8 bases between. In germline, CDR1 is SGHVS, CDR2 FNYEAQ.

V and J are TRBV6-2 or TRBV6-3 and TRBJ2-2, with D perhaps TRBD1 (6 bases). CDR1 MNHEY and CDR2 SVGEGT come from the germline V gene. The V end lost 5 bases, the J end lost 1 base, and 11 bases lay between the germline ends. The CDR3 sequence is 15 residues long. The CDR3 region is CASSRDRLNTGELFF. The CDR3 DNA reads as TGTGCCAGCAGTCGCGACAGGTTGAACACCGGGGAGCTGTTTTTT.

DNA for the CDR3: TGTGCCTGGACCCCGGGACTTACCACAGATACGCAGTATTTT. As protein: CAWTPGLTTDTQYF. J is TRBJ2-3 and V is TRBV30; a possible D gene is TRBD2 (6 bases). Germline CDR1 and CDR2: GTSNPN and SVGIG (reference sequence). The CDR3 has 14 residues. V was clipped by 4 bases and J by 2 bases, with 13 bases between them.

The CDR3 is CASSQASGGSYEQYF. CDR3 coding DNA: TGTGCCAGCAGCCAAGCTAGCGGGGGGTCCTACGAGCAGTACTTC. The chain uses TRBV14 and TRBJ2-7; 11 nucleotides match TRBD2. Trimming removed 1 base from V and 1 base from J; junction bases left unmatched: 0. Germline loops: CDR1 SGHDN, CDR2 FVKESK. The CDR3 covers 15 residues. The full variable domain, its missing parts supplied by reference TRBV14 and TRBJ2-7, is EAGVTQFPSHSVIEKGQTVTLRCDPISGHDNLYWYRRVMGKEIKFLLHFVKESKQDESGMPNNRFLAERTGGTYSTLKVQPAELEDSGVYFCASSQASGGSYEQYFGPGTRLTVT.

V gene TRBV6-1 combines with J gene TRBJ1-1; 7 nucleotides agree with TRBD1. Germline V gene sequence: CDR1 MNHNS, CDR2 SASEGT. Losses at the gene ends were 2 bases for V and 7 bases for J; bases not matched to a gene: 7. This CDR3 spans 14 amino acids. In DNA, the CDR3 is TGTGCCAGCAGTGAACCCAGGACAGGACTTGAAGCTTTCTTT. Translating gives CASSEPRTGLEAFF.

CDR3 sequence: CASSEVGTSHADTQYF. CDR3 bases: TGTGCCAGCAGTGAAGTCGGGACTAGTCACGCAGATACGCAGTATTTT. This chain joins TRBV6-4 and TRBJ2-3; 8 nucleotides line up with TRBD2. The CDR3 length is 16 residues. Germline values: CDR1 MRHNA, CDR2 SNTAGT. The ends lost 3 bases at V and 4 bases at J; junction bases unmatched: 9.

V is TRBV5-1 and J is TRBJ1-4; D might be TRBD1 (6 bases). Trimming took 2 bases from V and 7 from J, leaving 12 bases between them. Per germline, CDR1 SGHRS and CDR2 YFSETQ. The CDR3 spans 14 residues. The DNA of the CDR3 is TGCGCCAGCAGCTTAGAACAGGGTGGTGAAAAACTGTTTTTT. The encoded protein is CASSLEQGGEKLFF.

The chain carries TRBV5-6 and TRBJ2-7, with TRBD1 as a possible D gene (5 bases). With 3 bases removed from V and 2 bases from J, the gap between germline ends came to 9 bases. Per germline, CDR1 SGHDT and CDR2 YYEEEE. The CDR3 covers 13 residues. The CDR3 DNA follows: TGTGCCAGCAGCTCAGGGAATACCTACGAGCAGTACTTC. Translating it yields CASSSGNTYEQYF.

This chain connects TRBV4-2 to TRBJ2-1; 11 bases match TRBD2. The CDR3 sequence is 17 residues long. Germline loops: CDR1 LGHNA, CDR2 YNFKEQ. V trimming: 1 base; J trimming: 8 bases; junction bases outside the gene matches: 10. As DNA, the CDR3 is TGTGCCAGCAGCCAAGTAGCGGGGGGGCGCCGTATCGATGAGCAGTTCTTC. Translated: CASSQVAGGRRIDEQFF.

The V gene is TRBV19, the J gene TRBJ2-1, with 8 positions matching TRBD2. V shed 6 bases, J shed 6 bases, and the junction held 10 bases outside the gene matches. There are 15 residues in the CDR3. Per germline, CDR1 LNHDA and CDR2 SQIVND (reference sequence). CDR3 bases: TGTGCCAGTAGCCAATCGGGGGGGCCGGTCAATGAGCAGTTCTTC. Amino acids: CASSQSGGPVNEQFF.

This clone was seen only once. The V gene is TRBV19, the J gene TRBJ1-2, with D perhaps TRBD1 (5 bases). Germline V CDR1 and CDR2: LNHDA, SQIVND (reference sequence). The CDR3 is 13 amino acids. The V end lost 6 bases, the J end lost 8 bases, and 16 bases lay between the germline ends. The CDR3 loop reads CASRPGSGVGYTF. The CDR3 DNA sequence: TGTGCCAGTAGGCCCGGCTCGGGGGTGGGCTACACCTTC.

This clone was observed a handful of times. The rearrangement uses TRBV5-6 and TRBJ1-2, with TRBD1 matching 8 bases. The CDR3 contains 16 residues. J gave up 1 base and V 4 bases, and 9 bases lay outside the gene matches. Germline values: CDR1 SGHDT, CDR2 YYEEEE. In nucleotides, the CDR3 is TGTGCCAGCAGCGCCGAATACGGACAGGGTAACTATGGCTACACCTTC. This encodes CASSAEYGQGNYGYTF.